This TCR beta chain was profiled in a study of T cell repertoires in cytomegalovirus infection. Study summary: The public TCR beta signatures pointed to both CMV infection and matching HLA type.

The CDR3 consists of 16 residues. Germline CDR1 and CDR2: LGHDT and YNNKEL (reference sequence). V lost 0 bases to trimming and J lost 4 bases, with 10 bases between them. This clonotype was counted between two and nine times. TCRdb redid the calling of the reads with MiXCR, one entry per CDR3 protein. The sample lists fewer than 200,000 distinct CDR3 sequences; approximately 20% were seen once. Sample: PBMCs. This clonotype was obtained from a human donor in good health (CMV status not recorded). Some clones in this sample may be carry-over from other donors' samples. V usage is TRBV3-1 and J usage is TRBJ2-6, with D perhaps TRBD1 (5 bases). The CDR3 DNA sequence: TGTGCCAGCAGCCAAGAACCCAGGGCAGGGGCCAACGTCCTGACTTTC. Translated, it gives CASSQEPRAGANVLTF.